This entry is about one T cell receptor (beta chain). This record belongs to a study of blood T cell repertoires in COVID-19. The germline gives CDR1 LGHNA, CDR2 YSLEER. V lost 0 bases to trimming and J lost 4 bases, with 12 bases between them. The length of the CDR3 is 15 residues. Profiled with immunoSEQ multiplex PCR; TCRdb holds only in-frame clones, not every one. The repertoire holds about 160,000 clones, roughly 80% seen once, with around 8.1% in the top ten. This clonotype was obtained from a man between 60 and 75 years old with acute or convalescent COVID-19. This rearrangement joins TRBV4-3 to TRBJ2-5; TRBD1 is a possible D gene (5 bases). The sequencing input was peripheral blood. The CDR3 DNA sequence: TGCGCCAGCAGCCAAGATCCAGGGCCTTTAGAGACCCAGTACTTC. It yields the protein CASSQDPGPLETQYF.